These 23 T cell receptor beta chains were all obtained from the same sample, sequenced in a study of blood T cell repertoires in COVID-19. Assay: immunoSEQ multiplex PCR; the TCRdb copy retains only in-frame clones and omits some. The table shows roughly 250,000 clones, with roughly 84% occurring only once. The sequencing sample was made of peripheral blood. Receptor source: a woman between 35 and 50 years old who had recovered from COVID-19.

The chain couples TRBV3-1 (or the pseudogene TRBV3-2) to TRBJ1-5, with TRBD1 matching over 9 bases. Germline CDR1 LGHDT, CDR2 YNNKEL (reference sequence). Trimming took 2 bases from V and 6 from J; bases not matched to a gene: 5. The length of the CDR3 is 15 residues. Written as DNA, the CDR3 is TGTGCCAGCAGCCAAACACAGGGGGCGGCTCAGCCCCAGCATTTT. Its translation: CASSQTQGAAQPQHF.

The chain combines TRBV6-6 with TRBJ2-1, with 9 bases that match TRBD1. Germline trimming cut 4 bases from V and 9 bases from J; bases unmatched to any gene: 7. Per the germline V gene, CDR1 is MNHNY and CDR2 is SVGAGI (reference sequence). CDR3 length equals 14 residues. The CDR3 coding sequence is TGTGCCAGCAGTTTAGGACAGGGGAAGGGTGAGCAGTTCTTC. Translated, it gives CASSLGQGKGEQFF.

This clone was detected once. The chain combines TRBV28 with TRBJ2-5; 7 nucleotides match TRBD2. CDR3 length: 15 amino acids. CDR1 and CDR2 from the germline V gene are MDHEN and SYDVKM. The V gene end was trimmed by 5 bases and the J gene end by 5 bases; junction bases not matched to a gene: 11. Here the CDR3 reads CASSPPRGGVETQYF. DNA of the CDR3: TGTGCCAGCAGTCCTCCCCGCGGGGGTGTGGAGACCCAGTACTTC.

This chain joins TRBV6-5 and TRBJ1-3; 10 nucleotides match TRBD1. This CDR3 has 16 amino acids. Germline values: CDR1 MNHEY, CDR2 SVGAGI. Losses at the gene ends were 4 bases for V and 0 bases for J; bases not matched to a gene: 3. The CDR3 spells CASSFRTGGSGNTIYF. CDR3 nucleotides: TGTGCCAGCAGTTTCCGGACAGGGGGCTCTGGAAACACCATATATTTT.

The chain has TRBV30 and TRBJ1-2; 7 bases are shared with TRBD1. Per the germline V gene, CDR1 is GTSNPN and CDR2 is SVGIG (reference sequence). J gave up 0 bases and V 3 bases, and 4 bases lay outside the gene matches. The CDR3 covers 14 residues. The chain's CDR3 is CAWRGDRANYGYTF. DNA of the CDR3: TGTGCCTGGAGGGGGGACAGAGCTAACTATGGCTACACCTTC.

Only one count was recorded for this clone. This chain links TRBV2 with TRBJ1-5; 7 bases line up with TRBD1. The CDR3 length is 15 residues. The V gene end was trimmed by 6 bases and the J gene end by 6 bases; junction bases not matched to a gene: 11. CDR1 is SNHLY, CDR2 FYNNEI, per germline. The CDR3 here is CASSLGGGSSQPQHF. CDR3 DNA sequence: TGTGCCAGCAGCCTCGGAGGGGGCTCCTCTCAGCCCCAGCATTTT.

The genes are TRBV28 and TRBJ2-7; D is possibly TRBD2 (5 bases). There are 12 residues in the CDR3. Germline assignment: CDR1 MDHEN and CDR2 SYDVKM. V lost 7 bases and J lost 2, with 9 bases in between. This chain's CDR3 is CASNGVPYEQYF. DNA of the CDR3: TGTGCCAGCAACGGGGTTCCCTACGAGCAGTACTTC.

The genes are TRBV28 and TRBJ1-1; 7 positions match TRBD1. V dropped 9 bases and J dropped 0; count of bases not matched to a gene: 7. Germline lookup yields CDR1 MDHEN and CDR2 SYDVKM. CDR3 size: 14 residues. The CDR3 sequence is CASFPGQLNTEAFF. The DNA for the CDR3 is TGTGCCAGTTTCCCGGGACAGTTGAACACTGAAGCTTTCTTT.

This clone was found a few times. The gene calls are TRBV29-1 and TRBJ2-7; 12 nucleotides align to TRBD1. Germline assignment: CDR1 SQVTM and CDR2 ANQGSEA. This CDR3 contains 14 residues. V lost 6 bases to trimming and J lost 7 bases; unmatched junction nucleotides: 10. The CDR3 coding sequence is TGCAGCGTGGCGGGACAGGGGGCTCCAAGGGAGCAGTACTTC. It yields the protein CSVAGQGAPREQYF.

The gene calls are TRBV29-1 and TRBJ2-5; a weak D match, TRBD2 (6 bases). The germline V and J ends were trimmed by 7 bases and 1 base, with 10 bases remaining between them. CDR1 and CDR2 from the germline V gene are SQVTM and ANQGSEA. CDR3 length: 12 amino acids. CDR3 sequence: CSARLGQETQYF. For the CDR3, the DNA is TGCAGCGCAAGACTAGGCCAAGAGACCCAGTACTTC.

This clone occurred once. The J gene is TRBJ2-1, the V gene TRBV7-9; 7 positions match TRBD1. Germline V lookup: CDR1 SEHNR, CDR2 FQNEAQ (reference sequence). The V and J ends lost 5 bases and 6 bases, in that order; junction bases with no gene match: 16. The CDR3 has 17 residues. The chain's CDR3 is CASSPSFRQGIGNEQFF. CDR3 DNA sequence: TGTGCCAGCAGCCCTTCTTTCAGACAGGGTATCGGCAATGAGCAGTTCTTC.

V usage is TRBV19 and J usage is TRBJ1-6; no clear D. Trimming left V 4 bases short and J 9 bases short, with 16 bases between. Germline lookup yields CDR1 LNHDA and CDR2 SQIVND (reference sequence). This CDR3 contains 15 residues. CDR3 nucleotide sequence: TGTGCCAGTAGTAGCCCTTCTGGGGAGGTTTCACCCCTCCACTTT. This encodes CASSSPSGEVSPLHF.

The DNA for the CDR3 is TGTGCCAGCAGCTTCCGGGACAGAGGGACCCAGTACTTC. Encoded protein: CASSFRDRGTQYF. This chain links TRBV11-3 with TRBJ2-5; TRBD1 matches at 7 bases. This CDR3 comprises 13 residues. Germline assignment: CDR1 SGHNT and CDR2 YENEEA. V trimming: 3 bases; J trimming: 7 bases; junction bases outside the gene matches: 5.

This chain joins TRBV24-1 and TRBJ1-2, with 8 positions matching TRBD1. The germline V gene has CDR1 KGHDR and CDR2 SFDVKD. The V gene end was trimmed by 4 bases and the J gene end by 1 base; junction bases not matched to a gene: 4. The length of the CDR3 is 15 residues. This CDR3 is CATSDPGQGNYGYTF. CDR3 DNA sequence: TGTGCCACCAGTGACCCCGGACAGGGTAACTATGGCTACACCTTC.

This rearrangement joins TRBV12-3 or TRBV12-4 to TRBJ2-1; possible D gene TRBD2, 6 bases. The CDR3 length is 13 residues. V gave up 8 bases and J gave up 5 bases, with 13 bases separating them. CDR3 DNA sequence: TGTGCCAGCGGGGGGTTTTTCCACAATGAGCAGTTCTTC. It translates to CASGGFFHNEQFF.

The chain is built from TRBV5-1 and TRBJ2-7; TRBD2 matches 7 bases. V shed 4 bases and J 2 bases; nucleotides not matched to a gene: 6. The CDR3 has 14 residues. The germline V gene encodes CDR1 SGHRS and CDR2 YFSETQ. CDR3 protein: CASSPSGATYEQYF. Written as DNA, the CDR3 is TGCGCCAGCAGCCCCAGCGGGGCCACCTACGAGCAGTACTTC.

This clone was recorded once. The chain carries TRBV19 and TRBJ1-2, with D perhaps matching TRBD1 (6 bases). V was clipped by 8 bases and J by 4 bases, with 17 bases between them. This CDR3 has 14 residues. Looked up from germline, CDR1 is LNHDA and CDR2 is SQIVND (reference sequence). The CDR3 spells CASDKATGTYGYTF. As DNA, the CDR3 is TGTGCCAGTGATAAAGCGACAGGAACCTATGGCTACACCTTC.

J is TRBJ1-2 and V is TRBV2; tentative D call: TRBD1 (6 bases). With 3 bases removed from V and 8 bases from J, the gap between germline ends came to 10 bases. Germline V gene sequence: CDR1 SNHLY, CDR2 FYNNEI. This CDR3 region has 12 residues. CDR3 DNA: TGTGCCAGCAGTGAGGGGGCGCGAGGCTACACCTTC. Its translation: CASSEGARGYTF.

The rearrangement uses TRBV30 and TRBJ2-7, with D perhaps matching TRBD2 (5 bases). The CDR3 sequence is 14 residues long. V shed 7 bases and J shed 2 bases, with 18 bases lying between them. Per germline, CDR1 GTSNPN and CDR2 SVGIG (reference sequence). The DNA for the CDR3 is TGTGCCTTCTCAGGTGAGGGCGTCCCCTACGAGCAGTACTTC. This encodes CAFSGEGVPYEQYF.

The chain combines TRBV5-1 with TRBJ1-2, with TRBD1 as a possible D gene (5 bases). V lost 1 base, J lost 6 bases, and 7 bases lay in between. The V gene's germline CDR1 is SGHRS and CDR2 YFSETQ. CDR3 length equals 12 residues. The CDR3 DNA reads as TGCGCCAGCAGCTTGCGCAGGGATGGCTACACCTTC. Protein: CASSLRRDGYTF. Together with reference TRBV5-1 and TRBJ1-2, the CDR3 gives the full variable domain: KAGVTQTPRYLIKTRGQQVTLSCSPISGHRSVSWYQQTPGQGLQFLFEYFSETQRNKGNFPGRFSGRQFSNSRSEMNVSTLELGDSALYLCASSLRRDGYTFGSGTRLTVV.

J is TRBJ2-5 and V is TRBV6-5; tentative D call: TRBD2 (6 bases). Germline V gene sequence: CDR1 MNHEY, CDR2 SVGAGI. The CDR3 is 14 amino acids. Trimming cost V 6 bases and J 5 bases, with 16 bases left between them. The CDR3 reads CASRERVLRETQYF. The CDR3 bases are TGTGCCAGCAGAGAGCGGGTTCTACGCGAGACCCAGTACTTC.

The chain is built from TRBV20-1 and TRBJ2-7; D gene uncertain. Germline values: CDR1 DFQATT, CDR2 SNEGSKA (reference sequence). The length of the CDR3 is 12 residues. V was shortened by 3 bases and J by 3 bases, with 9 bases between the two germline ends. CDR3: CSASVQHYEQYF. The CDR3, as DNA: TGCAGTGCTAGTGTACAACACTACGAGCAGTACTTC.

The chain uses TRBV28 and TRBJ1-3; 7 bases align to TRBD1. The CDR3 is 16 residues long. Germline V CDR1 and CDR2: MDHEN, SYDVKM. J lost 0 bases, V lost 6 bases, and 8 bases had no gene match. The CDR3 DNA sequence: TGTGCCAGCAGCTACAGGGGAGCGGACTCTGGAAACACCATATATTTT. Its translation is CASSYRGADSGNTIYF.